This T cell receptor (beta chain) appears in the sequencing data of a study of T cell repertoires in cytomegalovirus infection. This clonotype was recorded many times. TCRdb independently ran MiXCR on the reads; one entry per CDR3 protein. The data hold about 460,000 distinct CDR3 sequences, with over 9% observed a single time. This CDR3 has 14 residues. The V and J ends lost 0 bases and 4 bases respectively, with 9 bases between them. The germline V gene has CDR1 MNHEY and CDR2 SMNVEV (reference sequence). The genes are TRBV27 and TRBJ1-2; D gene ambiguous. Sequencing was done on a sample of PBMCs. The receptor was derived from a human donor in good health (CMV status not recorded). Some clones in this sample may be carry-over from other donors' samples. Here the CDR3 DNA reads TGTGCCAGCAGTTTATCGACCGGGAGCTATGGCTACACCTTC. Protein: CASSLSTGSYGYTF.